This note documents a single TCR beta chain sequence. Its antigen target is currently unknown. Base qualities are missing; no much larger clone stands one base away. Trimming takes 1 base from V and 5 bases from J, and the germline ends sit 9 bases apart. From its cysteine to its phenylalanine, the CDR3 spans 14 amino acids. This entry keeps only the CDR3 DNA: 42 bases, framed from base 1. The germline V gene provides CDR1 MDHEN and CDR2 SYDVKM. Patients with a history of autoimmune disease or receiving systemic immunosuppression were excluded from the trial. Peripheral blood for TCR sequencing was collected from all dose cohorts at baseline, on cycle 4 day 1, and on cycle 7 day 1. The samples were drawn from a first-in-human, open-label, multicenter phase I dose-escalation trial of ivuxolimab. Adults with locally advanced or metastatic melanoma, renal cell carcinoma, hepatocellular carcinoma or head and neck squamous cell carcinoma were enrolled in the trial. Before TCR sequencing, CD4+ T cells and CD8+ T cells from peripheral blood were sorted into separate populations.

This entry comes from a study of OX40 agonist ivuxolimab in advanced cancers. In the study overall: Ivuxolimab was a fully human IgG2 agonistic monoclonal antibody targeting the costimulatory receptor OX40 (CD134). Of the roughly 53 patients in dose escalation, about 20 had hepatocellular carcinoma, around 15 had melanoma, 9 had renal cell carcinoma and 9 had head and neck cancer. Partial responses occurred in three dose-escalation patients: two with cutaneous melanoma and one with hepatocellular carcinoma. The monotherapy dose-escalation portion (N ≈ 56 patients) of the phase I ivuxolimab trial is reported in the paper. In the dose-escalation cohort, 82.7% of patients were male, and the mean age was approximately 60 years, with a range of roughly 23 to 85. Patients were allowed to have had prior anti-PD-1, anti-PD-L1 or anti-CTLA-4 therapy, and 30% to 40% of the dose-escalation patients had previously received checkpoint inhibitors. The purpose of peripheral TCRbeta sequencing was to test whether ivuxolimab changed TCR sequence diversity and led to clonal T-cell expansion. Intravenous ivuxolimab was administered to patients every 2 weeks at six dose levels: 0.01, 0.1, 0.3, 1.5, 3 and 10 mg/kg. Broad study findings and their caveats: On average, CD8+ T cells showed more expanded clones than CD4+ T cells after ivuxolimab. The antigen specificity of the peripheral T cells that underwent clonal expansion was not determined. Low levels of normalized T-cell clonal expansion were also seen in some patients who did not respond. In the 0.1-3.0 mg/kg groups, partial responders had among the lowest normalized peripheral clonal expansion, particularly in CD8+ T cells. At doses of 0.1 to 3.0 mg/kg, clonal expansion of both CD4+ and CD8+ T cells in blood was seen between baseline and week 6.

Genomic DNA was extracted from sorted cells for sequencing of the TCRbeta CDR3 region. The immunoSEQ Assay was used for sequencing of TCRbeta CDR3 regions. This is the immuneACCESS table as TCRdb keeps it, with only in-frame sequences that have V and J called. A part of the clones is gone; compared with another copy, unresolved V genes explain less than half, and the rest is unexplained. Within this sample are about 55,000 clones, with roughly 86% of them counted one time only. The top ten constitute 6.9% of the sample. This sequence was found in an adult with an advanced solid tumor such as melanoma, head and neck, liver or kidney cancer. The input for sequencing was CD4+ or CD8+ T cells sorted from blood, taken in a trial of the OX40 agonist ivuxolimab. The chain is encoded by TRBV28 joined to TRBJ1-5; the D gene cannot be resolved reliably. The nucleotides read TGTGCCAGCAGTTTATCCAGCTTAGATCAGCCCCAGCATTTT. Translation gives CASSLSSLDQPQHF.